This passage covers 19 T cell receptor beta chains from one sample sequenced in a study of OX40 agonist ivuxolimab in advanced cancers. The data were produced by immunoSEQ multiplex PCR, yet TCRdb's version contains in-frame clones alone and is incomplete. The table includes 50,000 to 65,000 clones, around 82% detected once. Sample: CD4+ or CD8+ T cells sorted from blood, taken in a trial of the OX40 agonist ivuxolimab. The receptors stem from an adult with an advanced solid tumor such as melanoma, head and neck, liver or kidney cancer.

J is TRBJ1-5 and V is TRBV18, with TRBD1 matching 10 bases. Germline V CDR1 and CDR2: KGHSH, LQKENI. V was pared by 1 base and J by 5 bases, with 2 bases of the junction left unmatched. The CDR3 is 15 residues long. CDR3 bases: TGTGCCAGCTCACCACTAGGGACAGGGGATCAGCCCCAGCATTTT. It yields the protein CASSPLGTGDQPQHF.

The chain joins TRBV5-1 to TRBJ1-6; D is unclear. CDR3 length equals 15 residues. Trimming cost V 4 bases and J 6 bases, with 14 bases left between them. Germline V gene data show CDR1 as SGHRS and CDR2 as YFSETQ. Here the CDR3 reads CASSLGATVNSPLHF. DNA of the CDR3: TGCGCCAGCAGCCTGGGAGCCACAGTTAATTCACCCCTCCACTTT.

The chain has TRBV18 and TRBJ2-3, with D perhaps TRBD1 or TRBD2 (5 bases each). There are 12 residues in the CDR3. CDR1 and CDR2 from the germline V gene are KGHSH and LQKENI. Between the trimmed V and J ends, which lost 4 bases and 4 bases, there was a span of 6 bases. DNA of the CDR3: TGTGCCAGCTCACGAGGGGCAGATACGCAGTATTTT. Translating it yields CASSRGADTQYF.

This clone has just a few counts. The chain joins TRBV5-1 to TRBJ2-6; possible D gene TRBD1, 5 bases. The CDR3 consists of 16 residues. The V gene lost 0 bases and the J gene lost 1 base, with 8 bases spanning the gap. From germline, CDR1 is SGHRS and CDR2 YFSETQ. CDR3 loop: CASSLGAGSGANVLTF. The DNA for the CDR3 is TGCGCCAGCAGCTTGGGGGCAGGGTCTGGGGCCAACGTCCTGACTTTC.

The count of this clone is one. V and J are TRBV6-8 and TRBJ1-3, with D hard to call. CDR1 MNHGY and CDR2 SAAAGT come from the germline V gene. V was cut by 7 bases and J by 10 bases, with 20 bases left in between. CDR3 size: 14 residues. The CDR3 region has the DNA TGTGCCAGCAATAGGAGGGAGATGGTACAAACCATATATTTT. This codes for CASNRREMVQTIYF.

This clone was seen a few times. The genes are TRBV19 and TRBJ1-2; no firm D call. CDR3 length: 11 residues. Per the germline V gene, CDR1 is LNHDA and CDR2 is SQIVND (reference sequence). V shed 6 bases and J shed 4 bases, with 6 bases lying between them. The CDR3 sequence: CASRKSYGYTF. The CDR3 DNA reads TGTGCCAGTAGAAAAAGCTATGGCTACACCTTC.

CDR3 DNA sequence: TGCGCCAGCAGCCGCGAGCGGGGGGGCACAGATACGCAGTATTTT. Translated: CASSRERGGTDTQYF. V is TRBV5-1 and J is TRBJ2-3, with 9 nucleotides matching TRBD2. The CDR3 extends over 15 amino acids. Trimming cost V 4 bases and J 1 base; bases outside gene matches: 4. Germline values: CDR1 SGHRS, CDR2 YFSETQ.

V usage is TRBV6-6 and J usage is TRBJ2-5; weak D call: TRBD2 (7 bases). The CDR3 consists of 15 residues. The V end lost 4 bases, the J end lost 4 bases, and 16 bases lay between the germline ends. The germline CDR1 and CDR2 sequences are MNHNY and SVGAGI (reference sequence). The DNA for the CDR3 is TGTGCCAGCAGTTCCCCGGGGAGGGGGGGAGAGACCCAGTACTTC. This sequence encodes CASSSPGRGGETQYF.

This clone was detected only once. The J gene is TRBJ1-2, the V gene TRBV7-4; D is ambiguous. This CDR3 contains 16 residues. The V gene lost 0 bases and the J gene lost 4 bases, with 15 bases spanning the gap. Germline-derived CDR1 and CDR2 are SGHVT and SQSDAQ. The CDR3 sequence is CASSLALSRAGYGYTF. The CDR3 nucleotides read TGTGCCAGCAGCTTAGCCCTCTCTCGGGCAGGCTATGGCTACACCTTC.

CDR3 nucleotides: TGCGCCAGCAGCTCCCGCCGGGCTAGGAGCCACGAGCAGTACTTC. Encoded protein: CASSSRRARSHEQYF. V usage is TRBV5-1 and J usage is TRBJ2-7; D not certain. The CDR3 extends over 15 amino acids. The V end was cut by 3 bases, the J end by 5 bases, with 18 bases between. The germline V gene encodes CDR1 SGHRS and CDR2 YFSETQ.

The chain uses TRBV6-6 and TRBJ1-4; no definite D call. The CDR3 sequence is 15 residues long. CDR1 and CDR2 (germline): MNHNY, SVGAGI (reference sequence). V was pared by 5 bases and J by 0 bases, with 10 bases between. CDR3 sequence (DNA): TGTGCCAGCAGTATATCTAGAGCAACTAATGAAAAACTGTTTTTT. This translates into CASSISRATNEKLFF.

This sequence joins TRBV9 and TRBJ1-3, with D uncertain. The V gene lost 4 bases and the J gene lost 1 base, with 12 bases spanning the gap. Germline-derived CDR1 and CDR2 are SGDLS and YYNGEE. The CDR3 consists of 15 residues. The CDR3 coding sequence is TGTGCCAGCAGCCCGAGGAGTCAGTCTGGAAACACCATATATTTT. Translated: CASSPRSQSGNTIYF.

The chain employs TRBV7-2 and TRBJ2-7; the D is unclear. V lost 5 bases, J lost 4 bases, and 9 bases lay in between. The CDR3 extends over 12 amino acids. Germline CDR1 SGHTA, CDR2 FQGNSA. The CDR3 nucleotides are TGTGCCAGCAGCCCGACACCTTACGAGCAGTACTTC. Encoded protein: CASSPTPYEQYF.

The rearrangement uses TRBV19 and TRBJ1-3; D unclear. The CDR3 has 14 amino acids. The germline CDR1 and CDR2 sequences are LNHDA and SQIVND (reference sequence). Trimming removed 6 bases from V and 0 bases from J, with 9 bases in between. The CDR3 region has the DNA TGTGCCAGTAGGTATACCGGCTCTGGAAACACCATATATTTT. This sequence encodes CASRYTGSGNTIYF.

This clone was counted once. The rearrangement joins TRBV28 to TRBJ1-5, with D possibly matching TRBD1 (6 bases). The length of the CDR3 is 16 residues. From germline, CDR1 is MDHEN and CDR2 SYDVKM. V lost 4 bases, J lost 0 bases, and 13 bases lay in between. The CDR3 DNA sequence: TGTGCCAGCAGTTCCCTCCGGGACAATAGCAATCAGCCCCAGCATTTT. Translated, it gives CASSSLRDNSNQPQHF. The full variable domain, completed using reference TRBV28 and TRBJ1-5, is DVKVTQSSRYLVKRTGEKVFLECVQDMDHENMFWYRQDPGLGLRLIYFSYDVKMKEKGDIPEGYSVSREKKERFSLILESASTNQTSMYLCASSSLRDNSNQPQHFGDGTRLSIL.

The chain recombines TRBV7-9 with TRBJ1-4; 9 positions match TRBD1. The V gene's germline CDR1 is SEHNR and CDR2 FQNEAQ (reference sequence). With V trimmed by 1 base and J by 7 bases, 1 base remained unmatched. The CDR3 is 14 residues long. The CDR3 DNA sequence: TGTGCCAGCAGCTTAGGACAGGGGGTTGAAAAACTGTTTTTT. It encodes CASSLGQGVEKLFF.

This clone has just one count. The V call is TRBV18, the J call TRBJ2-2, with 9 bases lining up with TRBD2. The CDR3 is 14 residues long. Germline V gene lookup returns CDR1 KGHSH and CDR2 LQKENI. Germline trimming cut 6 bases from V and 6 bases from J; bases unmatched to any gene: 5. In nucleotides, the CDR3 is TGTGCCAGCTCTCGGACTAGCGTTGCCGGGGAGCTGTTTTTT. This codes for CASSRTSVAGELFF.

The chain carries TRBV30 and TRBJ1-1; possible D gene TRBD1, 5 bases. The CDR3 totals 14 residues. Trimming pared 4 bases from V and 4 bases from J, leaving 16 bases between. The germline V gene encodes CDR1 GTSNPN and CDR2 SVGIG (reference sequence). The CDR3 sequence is CAWTGRRWGTEAFF. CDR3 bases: TGTGCCTGGACGGGACGGCGGTGGGGCACTGAAGCTTTCTTT.

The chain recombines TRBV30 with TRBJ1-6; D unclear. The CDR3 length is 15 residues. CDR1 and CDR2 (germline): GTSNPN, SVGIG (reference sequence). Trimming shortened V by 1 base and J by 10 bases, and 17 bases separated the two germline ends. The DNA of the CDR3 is TGTGCCTGGAGTGCCCGGGTCCGCCGGGAATCACCCCTCCACTTT. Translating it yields CAWSARVRRESPLHF.